This T cell receptor beta chain is drawn from a study of vaccination effects on CD4 cells after COVID-19. Sequenced by immunoSEQ multiplex PCR; TCRdb stores in-frame clones only, minus some. The sample has about 70,000 clones, 73% seen once. This clone was counted once. The antigen is not known. Expansion with viral peptide pools was applied to antigen-specific CD4+ T cells by the ViraFEST assay prior to sequencing. Between days 10 and 11 of culture, CD4+ T cells were separated out. A positive SARS-CoV-2 PCR test fell between March and December 2020. Cultures of some 2.2 million PBMC per well contained roughly 9.4 IU/ml IL-2 plus 10 ug/ml peptides. An HIV-1 Nef peptide pool was the negative control culture. At days 3 and 7, half of the medium was exchanged for IL-2 medium. Deletions cut 3 bases from V and 3 bases from J, with 15 bases between. CDR1 is DFQATT and CDR2 is SNEGSKA in the germline V gene (reference sequence). The CDR3 totals 14 residues.

V gene TRBV20-1 combines with J gene TRBJ2-7; TRBD2 might be the D (5 bases). The source is a human donor who had a prior SARS-CoV-2 infection. Material: CD4+ T cells from PBMCs cultured with HIV peptides, obtained before COVID-19 vaccination. As for subset: HIV-1 Nef peptide pool negative control/reference culture. In nucleotides, the CDR3 is TGCAGTGCTAGTATGCCCGGACTGAACTACGAGCAGTACTTC. It translates to CSASMPGLNYEQYF.